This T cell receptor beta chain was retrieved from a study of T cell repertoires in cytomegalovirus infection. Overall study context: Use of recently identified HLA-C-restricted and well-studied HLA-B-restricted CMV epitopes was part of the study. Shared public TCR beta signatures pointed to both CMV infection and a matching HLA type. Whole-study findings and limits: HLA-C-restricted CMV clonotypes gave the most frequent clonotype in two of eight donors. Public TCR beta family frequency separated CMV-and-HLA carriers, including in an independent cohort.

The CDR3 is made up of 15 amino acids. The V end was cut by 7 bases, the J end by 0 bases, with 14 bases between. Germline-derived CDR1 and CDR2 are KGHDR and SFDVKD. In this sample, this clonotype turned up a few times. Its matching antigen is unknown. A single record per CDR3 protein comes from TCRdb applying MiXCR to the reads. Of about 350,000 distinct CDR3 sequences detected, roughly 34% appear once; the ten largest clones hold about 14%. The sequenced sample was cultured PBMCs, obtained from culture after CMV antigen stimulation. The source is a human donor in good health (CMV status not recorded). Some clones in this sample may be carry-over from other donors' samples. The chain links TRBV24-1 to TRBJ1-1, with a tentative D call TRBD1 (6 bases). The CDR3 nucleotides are TGTGCCACCAGCCCCGCCGGGGGCCTGAACACTGAAGCTTTCTTT. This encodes CATSPAGGLNTEAFF.